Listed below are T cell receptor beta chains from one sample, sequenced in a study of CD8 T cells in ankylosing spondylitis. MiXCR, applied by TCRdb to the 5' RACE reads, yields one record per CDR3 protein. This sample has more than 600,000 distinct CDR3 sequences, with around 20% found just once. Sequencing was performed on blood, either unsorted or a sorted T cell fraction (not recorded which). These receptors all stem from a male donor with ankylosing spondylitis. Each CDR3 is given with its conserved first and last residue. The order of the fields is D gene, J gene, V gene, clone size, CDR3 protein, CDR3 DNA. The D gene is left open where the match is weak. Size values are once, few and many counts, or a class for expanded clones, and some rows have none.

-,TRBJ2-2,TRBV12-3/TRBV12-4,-,CASSTLRTLTNTGELFF,TGTGCCAGCAGCACCCTAAGGACGTTAACGAACACCGGGGAGCTGTTTTTT
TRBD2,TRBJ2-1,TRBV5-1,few,CASSRSGSTDNEQFF,TGCGCCAGCAGCCGTAGCGGGAGTACGGACAATGAGCAGTTCTTC
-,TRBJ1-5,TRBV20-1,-,CSARLGQFFSNQPQHF,TGCAGTGCTAGACTAGGACAGTTCTTTAGCAATCAGCCCCAGCATTTT
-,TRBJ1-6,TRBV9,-,CASSPARGVSPLHF,TGTGCCAGCAGCCCCGCGAGGGGAGTTTCTCCCCTCCACTTT
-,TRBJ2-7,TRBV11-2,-,CASSLDGLSSDEQYF,TGTGCCAGCAGCTTAGATGGCCTGAGTAGCGACGAGCAGTACTTC
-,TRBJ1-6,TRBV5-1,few,CASSLVSTGGYNSPLHF,TGCGCCAGCAGCTTGGTGTCGACAGGAGGTTATAATTCACCCCTCCACTTT
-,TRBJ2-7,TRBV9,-,CASSEGGDDYEQYF,TGTGCCAGCAGCGAAGGGGGGGACGACTACGAGCAGTACTTC
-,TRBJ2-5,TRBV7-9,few,CASSLENREETQYF,TGTGCCAGCAGCTTAGAAAACAGGGAAGAGACCCAGTACTTC
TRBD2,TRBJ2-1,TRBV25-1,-,CASSERGSGRLNEQFF,TGTGCCAGCAGTGAACGAGGTAGCGGGAGGCTCAATGAGCAGTTCTTC
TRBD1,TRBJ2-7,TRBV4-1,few,CASSHPGQTTYEQYF,TGCGCCAGCAGCCACCCGGGACAGACAACCTACGAGCAGTACTTC
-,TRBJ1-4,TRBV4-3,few,CASSQGWGVEDEKLFF,TGCGCCAGCAGCCAAGGCTGGGGGGTAGAAGATGAAAAACTGTTTTTT
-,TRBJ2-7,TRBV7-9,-,CASSPTDHEQYF,TGTGCCAGCAGCCCCACCGATCACGAGCAGTACTTC
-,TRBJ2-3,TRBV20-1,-,CSARGFSDTQYF,TGCAGTGCTAGGGGATTTTCAGATACGCAGTATTTT
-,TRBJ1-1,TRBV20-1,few,CSVRKQGEAFF,TGCAGTGTTAGGAAACAGGGTGAAGCTTTCTTT
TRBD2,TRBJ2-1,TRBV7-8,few,CASNLAGEGHEQFF,TGTGCCAGCAACCTCGCGGGAGAGGGGCATGAGCAGTTCTTC
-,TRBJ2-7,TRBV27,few,CASRPLRGLNYEQYF,TGTGCCAGCAGGCCATTACGTGGACTAAACTACGAGCAGTACTTC
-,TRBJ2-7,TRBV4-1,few,CASSQVKVPYEQYF,TGCGCCAGCAGCCAAGTTAAGGTCCCCTACGAGCAGTACTTC
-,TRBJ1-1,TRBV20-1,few,CSARAPGPEGDAEAFF,TGCAGTGCTAGGGCTCCGGGCCCCGAGGGGGACGCTGAAGCTTTCTTT
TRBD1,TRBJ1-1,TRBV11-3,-,CASSVGTGVDTEAFF,TGTGCCAGCAGCGTCGGGACAGGGGTAGACACTGAAGCTTTCTTT
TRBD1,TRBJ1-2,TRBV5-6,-,CASSLGVTGGRDGYTF,TGTGCCAGCAGCTTGGGTGTCACAGGGGGCAGGGATGGCTACACCTTC
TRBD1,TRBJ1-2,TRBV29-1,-,CSGGQGMGGYTF,TGCAGCGGAGGACAGGGGATGGGGGGCTACACCTTC
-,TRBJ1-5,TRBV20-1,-,CSARDPSRRYGNQPQHF,TGCAGTGCTAGAGACCCGAGCCGCCGATATGGCAATCAGCCCCAGCATTTT
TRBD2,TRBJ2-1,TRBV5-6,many,CASSFGTSSYNEQFF,TGTGCCAGCAGCTTTGGGACTAGCTCCTACAATGAGCAGTTCTTC
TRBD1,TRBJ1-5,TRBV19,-,CASMMGDSYQPQHF,TGTGCCAGTATGATGGGGGACAGCTATCAGCCCCAGCATTTT
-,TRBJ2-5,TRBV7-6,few,CASSFGLSKETQYF,TGTGCCAGCAGCTTCGGACTAAGCAAAGAGACCCAGTACTTC
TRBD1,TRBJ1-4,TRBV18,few,CASSPAIRDSGEKLFF,TGTGCCAGCTCACCCGCAATTCGGGACAGCGGTGAAAAACTGTTTTTT
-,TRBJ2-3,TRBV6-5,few,CASSYGAGASTDTQYF,TGTGCCAGCAGTTACGGCGCGGGGGCCAGCACAGATACGCAGTATTTT
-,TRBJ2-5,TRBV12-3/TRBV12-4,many,CASSLGRGGETQYF,TGTGCCAGCAGTTTAGGCAGGGGTGGAGAGACCCAGTACTTC
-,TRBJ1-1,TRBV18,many,CASSPQGMNTEAFF,TGTGCCAGCTCACCTCAGGGGATGAACACTGAAGCTTTCTTT
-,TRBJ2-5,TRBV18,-,CASSPPGFVTQYF,TGTGCCAGCTCACCTCCAGGGTTTGTGACCCAGTACTTC
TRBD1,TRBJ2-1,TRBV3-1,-,CASSQTGTGGNNEQFF,TGTGCCAGCAGCCAAACCGGGACAGGGGGCAACAATGAGCAGTTCTTC
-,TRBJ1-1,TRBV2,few,CASRQWDQKAFF,TGTGCCAGCAGGCAATGGGACCAGAAAGCTTTCTTT
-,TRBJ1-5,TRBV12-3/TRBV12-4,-,CASRLGGGRGNQPQHF,TGTGCCAGCAGACTGGGGGGGGGCCGAGGCAATCAGCCCCAGCATTTT
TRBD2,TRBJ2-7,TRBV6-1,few,CASKTEAGASEQYF,TGTGCCAGCAAAACTGAAGCGGGAGCTTCCGAGCAGTACTTC
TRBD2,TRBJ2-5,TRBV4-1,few,CASRSREREHETQYF,TGCGCCAGCCGATCTCGGGAGCGGGAGCACGAGACCCAGTACTTC
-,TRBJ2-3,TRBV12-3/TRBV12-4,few,CASSLQPRTDTQYF,TGTGCCAGCAGTTTACAGCCGCGCACAGATACGCAGTATTTT
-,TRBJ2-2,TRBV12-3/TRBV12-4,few,CASRTILAWTGELFF,TGTGCCAGCAGAACGATTCTAGCGTGGACCGGGGAGCTGTTTTTT
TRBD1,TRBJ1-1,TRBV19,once,CASSPDRGKHTEAFF,TGTGCCAGTAGTCCGGACAGGGGGAAACACACTGAAGCTTTCTTT
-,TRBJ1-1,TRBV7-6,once,CASSLIPTEAFF,TGTGCCAGCAGCTTAATACCCACTGAAGCTTTCTTT
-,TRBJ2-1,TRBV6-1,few,CASSLSGQSGFF,TGTGCCAGCAGTTTATCTGGACAAAGTGGGTTCTTC
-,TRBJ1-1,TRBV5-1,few,CASSPPRDTEAFF,TGCGCCAGCAGCCCCCCTAGGGACACTGAAGCTTTCTTT
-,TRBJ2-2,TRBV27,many,CASSKNEVGELFF,TGTGCCAGCAGTAAAAACGAGGTCGGGGAGCTGTTTTTT
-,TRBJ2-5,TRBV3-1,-,CASSQDQEGYF,TGTGCCAGCAGCCAAGATCAGGAGGGGTACTTC
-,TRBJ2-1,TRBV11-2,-,CASSLGARQTFF,TGTGCCAGCAGCTTAGGGGCGCGACAGACTTTCTTC
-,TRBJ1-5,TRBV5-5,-,CASSLSDFSNQPQHF,TGTGCCAGCAGCTTGAGTGACTTTAGCAATCAGCCCCAGCATTTT
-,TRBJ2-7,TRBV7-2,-,CASSQIAVFAFYEQYF,TGTGCCAGCAGCCAAATAGCGGTATTCGCTTTCTACGAGCAGTACTTC
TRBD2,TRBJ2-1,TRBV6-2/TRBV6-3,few,CASSYRGLAGGNEQFF,TGTGCCAGCAGTTACCGAGGACTAGCGGGGGGCAATGAGCAGTTCTTC
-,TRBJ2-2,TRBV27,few,CASSWPGGGELFF,TGTGCCAGCAGTTGGCCTGGCGGGGGGGAGCTGTTTTTT
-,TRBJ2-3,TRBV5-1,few,CASSLQDNTDTQYF,TGCGCCAGCAGCTTACAAGACAACACAGATACGCAGTATTTT
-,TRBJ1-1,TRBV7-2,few,CASSLATAVNTEAFF,TGTGCCAGCAGCTTAGCTACGGCCGTGAACACTGAAGCTTTCTTT
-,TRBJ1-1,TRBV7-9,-,CASSLERGAFF,TGTGCCAGCAGCCTCGAGAGAGGAGCTTTCTTT
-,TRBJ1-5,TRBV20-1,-,CSASVPGNQPQHF,TGCAGTGCTAGCGTCCCCGGCAATCAGCCCCAGCATTTT
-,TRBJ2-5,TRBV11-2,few,CASSLVPGYQETQYF,TGTGCCAGCAGCTTAGTGCCAGGTTACCAAGAGACCCAGTACTTC